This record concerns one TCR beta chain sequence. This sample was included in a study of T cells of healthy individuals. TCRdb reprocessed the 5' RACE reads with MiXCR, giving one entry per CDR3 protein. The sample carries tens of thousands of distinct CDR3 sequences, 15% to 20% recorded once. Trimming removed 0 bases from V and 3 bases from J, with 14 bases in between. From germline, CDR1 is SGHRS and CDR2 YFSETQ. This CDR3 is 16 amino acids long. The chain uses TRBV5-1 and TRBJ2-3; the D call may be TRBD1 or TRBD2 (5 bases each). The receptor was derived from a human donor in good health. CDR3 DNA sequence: TGCGCCAGCAGCTTGGACGGGGCCCTGACGACAGATACGCAGTATTTT. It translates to CASSLDGALTTDTQYF.